This T cell receptor (beta chain) is from a study of CD4 T cells in relation to SARS-CoV-2 and coronaviruses listed by TCRdb under 2021. Concerning the study at large: A median age of roughly 35 years, with a range of about 21 to 72 years, was recorded for the full convalescent cohort of around 13 patients. Of the approximately 12 convalescent patients, 8 were male and 4 were female, and two of the subjects were Hispanic. HLA restriction was mapped for shared crossreactive spike epitopes using patient-derived lymphoblastoid cell lines. At the level of individual TCR clonotypes, the study measured memory CD4+ T cell crossreactivity between SARS-CoV-2 spike protein and common cold coronavirus spike proteins. The Adaptive Biotechnologies TCR-sequencing kit was used to sequence samples from three pre-COVID donors and the naive versus memory experiments, while other data came from Illumina-based sequencing. Expansion assays from other donors in the study were sequenced with a different, Illumina-based TCR-beta assay.

Deep-resolution immunoSEQ TCR-beta sequencing was performed on DNA from uncultured naive and memory CD4+ T cells. In the authors' own workflow: Preprocessing removed nonproductive sequences and CDR3s not starting with C, not ending with F or W, or shorter than 7 amino acids. Cultured and uncultured naive and memory CD4+ repertoires were searched for CDR3s previously identified as spike- and CEF-reactive. Pairwise Levenshtein distance, computed with the stringdist R package after three terminal residues were trimmed from each end, was used as the measure of CDR3 homology. Drawn from immuneACCESS, this table holds only the in-frame rearrangements with V and J called that TCRdb kept. Clones are partly lost; checked studies trace under half to an unresolved V gene and leave the rest unexplained. The D gene and trimming were derived from the DNA, and the V and J assignments and clone size from that table. The table for this sample lists tens of thousands of clones; approximately 90% of them were counted only once. The top ten clonotypes cover 0.3% to 0.45% of the sample.

From cysteine to phenylalanine, the CDR3 is 15 amino acids long. Of the read, only the CDR3 DNA is kept; its 45 bases are in frame from base 1. The germline V gene gives CDR1 as SGHRS and CDR2 as YFSETQ. V drops 4 bases and J drops 2 bases, leaving 15 bases in between. In regard to this clone: Its antigen is unknown. No much larger clone is present one base from it, and per-base qualities are unavailable.

General study outcomes and caveats: Memory CD4+ clonotypes crossrecognizing SARS-CoV-2 and at least one common cold coronavirus spike were found in roughly 65% of donors. Crossreactivity analysis centred on spike protein, so crossreactivity against other viral proteins was not assessed. Sequencing of naive versus memory cells indicated that the assay detects memory recall responses, not primary responses primed during culture. No donor contributed both pre-pandemic and post-infection samples, which limited tracing the source of pre-existing responses. Significantly weaker SARS-CoV-2-driven expansion was shown by crossreactive clones than by monoreactive clones, consistent with antigenic imprinting. The study was constrained by small numbers of patients and of tested TCRs.

To separate naive from memory CD4+ T cells, cryopreserved PBMCs first underwent CD4 enrichment and then EasySep naive CD4+ T cell enrichment. Ficoll-Paque PLUS gradient centrifugation was used to isolate PBMCs from either whole blood or leukapheresis product. PBMCs were either cryopreserved at -140°C or used fresh in the expansion assay. The QIAamp Micro DNA Kit was used to extract genomic DNA from the CD4+ T cells. The TCR sequence derives from an adult with COVID-19. The sequence is built from TRBV5-1 and TRBJ1-1; a confident D gene designation cannot be given. Sequenced sample: naive CD4+ T cells from PBMCs. The cell subset or site label of this sample denotes: naive CD4+ T cells isolated by negative enrichment. The CDR3 has the sequence CASSPTAMSNTEAFF. Here is the DNA: TGCGCCAGCAGCCCAACGGCGATGAGCAACACTGAAGCTTTCTTT.